One sample yielded the 2 T cell receptor beta chains listed below, sequenced in a study of shared clonotypes between healthy human individuals. Assay used: immunoSEQ multiplex PCR; TCRdb lists only in-frame clones, some missing. The sample has roughly 2.5 million clones, around nine tenths seen once; the top ten hold around 0.14%. Material for sequencing was naive CD4+ T cells sorted from blood. Subset noted: CD45RA+ positively selected. The receptor set was obtained from a man younger than 35 in good health.

V usage is TRBV5-6 and J usage is TRBJ1-2, with 10 positions matching TRBD1. This CDR3 has 15 residues. The trim removed 9 bases at V and 4 bases at J, leaving 12 bases unmatched. Germline V CDR1 and CDR2: SGHDT, YYEEEE. CDR3 sequence: CATLGTGEKGYGYTF. The DNA of the CDR3 is TGTGCCACTCTTGGGACAGGGGAAAAGGGCTATGGCTACACCTTC.

The V and J genes are TRBV10-2 and TRBJ2-7, with TRBD1 identical over 7 bases. V lost 7 bases and J lost 2; bases outside the gene matches: 5. This CDR3 comprises 13 residues. Germline-derived CDR1 and CDR2 are WSHSY and SAAADI. The CDR3 DNA reads TGCGCCAGCAAGGGGCAGGGGGCCTACGAGCAGTACTTC. Translated, it gives CASKGQGAYEQYF.